This is a list of T cell receptor beta chains from one sample in a study of cytomegalovirus exposure and HLA in healthy donors. Measured with immunoSEQ multiplex PCR; TCRdb has only the in-frame clones, and not every one. The table lists around 75,000 clones. Material: PBMCs. Receptors originate from a boy aged 10-17 years in good health and CMV-seronegative. Both conserved end residues are part of each CDR3. D genes are given only for firm matches.

j_gene,d_gene,len,v_gene,CDR3nt,CDR3aa
TRBJ1-1,NA,15,TRBV7-9,TGTGCCAGCAGATCTTACAGGGAGATGGACACTGAAGCTTTCTTT,CASRSYREMDTEAFF
TRBJ2-7,TRBD2,17,TRBV6-1,TGTGCCAGCAGTGAATTCCAACAACTAGCGTTGTCGAGGGAGCAGTACTTC,CASSEFQQLALSREQYF
TRBJ1-2,NA,13,TRBV5-1,TGCGCCAGCAGCTTGGAAGGGGCCTCTGGCTACACCTTC,CASSLEGASGYTF
TRBJ1-1,TRBD1,16,TRBV15,TGTGCCACCAGCAGGCAGGACAGGGCCATGAACACTGAAGCTTTCTTT,CATSRQDRAMNTEAFF
TRBJ1-1,NA,16,TRBV5-1,TGCGCCAGCAGCTTTTCGGCGGGGCGTTCTAACACTGAAGCTTTCTTT,CASSFSAGRSNTEAFF
TRBJ1-1,TRBD1,18,TRBV5-5,TGTGCCAGCAGCTCCGGGACAGGGATCAGAGACATGAACACTGAAGCTTTCTTT,CASSSGTGIRDMNTEAFF
TRBJ2-7,TRBD2,14,TRBV2,TGTGCCAGCAGGGGGACTAGCGGTACCTACGAGCAGTACTTC,CASRGTSGTYEQYF
TRBJ2-1,NA,14,TRBV5-4,TGTGCCAGCAGCTTCTTCTTGAGCGACAATGAGCAGTTCTTC,CASSFFLSDNEQFF
TRBJ1-2,NA,14,TRBV16,TGTGCCAGCAGCCAATCGCCCCGGAACTATGGCTACACCTTC,CASSQSPRNYGYTF
TRBJ1-2,TRBD1,15,TRBV27,TGTGCCAGCAGTGGTGGACAGGGAGGAGGGGTTGGCTACACCTTC,CASSGGQGGGVGYTF
TRBJ2-7,TRBD1,14,TRBV19,TGTGCCAGTAGTAGCGCAGGGACAGCTTACGAGCAGTACTTC,CASSSAGTAYEQYF
TRBJ1-1,TRBD1,14,TRBV18,TGTGCCAGCTCACTGGGACAGGGGGCGGCTGAAGCTTTCTTT,CASSLGQGAAEAFF
TRBJ2-7,TRBD1,14,TRBV30,TGTGCCTGGCGTGGGACAGCGCCAGGGTACGAGCAGTACTTC,CAWRGTAPGYEQYF
TRBJ2-1,TRBD1,15,TRBV19,TGTGCCAGTAGTACCGGACAGGGCTCGGGCAATGAGCAGTTCTTC,CASSTGQGSGNEQFF
TRBJ2-7,NA,13,TRBV9,TGTGCCAGCAGCGTAGCTTCTAGCTACGAGCAGTACTTC,CASSVASSYEQYF
TRBJ2-5,NA,14,TRBV18,TGTGCCAGCTCACCGGTAAGAGCGCAAGAGACCCAGTACTTC,CASSPVRAQETQYF
TRBJ1-1,TRBD1,14,TRBV9,TGTGCCAGCAGCGTAGAAGGGGGCGGCACTGAAGCTTTCTTT,CASSVEGGGTEAFF
TRBJ2-7,NA,12,TRBV7-9,TGTGCCAGCAGCCCCGACGAGGGGGGGCGGTACTTC,CASSPDEGGRYF
TRBJ1-2,NA,15,TRBV12-1,TGTGCCAGCAGCCCCCCCCGGGACAGGGAACATGGCTACACCTTC,CASSPPRDREHGYTF
TRBJ2-3,TRBD2,16,TRBV9,TGTGCCAGCAGCGTAGTCCCGGGAGGGAGCACAGATACGCAGTATTTT,CASSVVPGGSTDTQYF
TRBJ1-2,NA,12,TRBV13,TGTGCCAGCAGCTTAGGGGGCCGTGGCTACACCTTC,CASSLGGRGYTF
TRBJ1-1,NA,19,TRBV5-1,TGCGCCAGCAGCTCCCAGCCGGCGAACACGGGGGATTTAGGCACTGAAGCTTTCTTT,CASSSQPANTGDLGTEAFF
TRBJ2-1,NA,12,TRBV4-1,TGCGCCAGCAGCGGTCCCGAGGATGAGCAGTTCTTC,CASSGPEDEQFF
TRBJ1-1,TRBD1,14,TRBV25-1,TGTGCCAGCATTAACAGGGGGCGAGACACTGAAGCTTTCTTT,CASINRGRDTEAFF
TRBJ2-7,NA,14,TRBV6-5,TGTGCCAGCAGCTCCCCCGGGGGATCCTACGAGCAGTACTTC,CASSSPGGSYEQYF
TRBJ2-7,NA,15,TRBV7-6,TGTGCCAGCAGCTTACGTTTCGACTTATCGAGCGAGCAGTACTTC,CASSLRFDLSSEQYF
TRBJ2-1,TRBD1,14,TRBV10-1,TGCGCCAGCAACACAGGGGGCTCCTACAATGAGCAGTTCTTC,CASNTGGSYNEQFF
TRBJ1-5,NA,13,TRBV4-3,TGCGCCAGCAGTTACAGGGAAAATCAGCCCCAGCATTTT,CASSYRENQPQHF
TRBJ2-7,TRBD2,15,TRBV6-5,TGTGCCAGCAGCCCTAGCGGGAGGGGCGCCTACGAGCAGTACTTC,CASSPSGRGAYEQYF
TRBJ2-1,NA,14,TRBV6-6,TGTGCCAGCAGTTACTCGATGACAAAAGGAGAGCAGTTCTTC,CASSYSMTKGEQFF
TRBJ1-2,NA,13,TRBV18,TGTGCCAGCTCACCCGAGACAGGAGTGGGCTACACCTTC,CASSPETGVGYTF
TRBJ1-2,NA,15,TRBV6-1,TGTGCCAGCAGTGAATCTGCGGCCAGAATCTATGGCTACACCTTC,CASSESAARIYGYTF
TRBJ2-7,NA,13,TRBV18,TGTGCCAGCTCACCACCGGGGGGTTACGAGCAGTACTTC,CASSPPGGYEQYF
TRBJ1-2,NA,13,TRBV29-1,TGCAGCGTTGAATCGGTAGCTAACTATGGCTACACCTTC,CSVESVANYGYTF
TRBJ1-2,NA,14,TRBV5-8,TGTGCCAGCAGCCCACCACAGGGCAACTATGGCTACACCTTC,CASSPPQGNYGYTF
TRBJ1-1,TRBD1,15,TRBV18,TGTGCCAGCTCACCGGGACAGGGAAGGTTGACTGAAGCTTTCTTT,CASSPGQGRLTEAFF
TRBJ2-5,NA,14,TRBV2,TGTGCCAGCAGTGAAGTAGCGAAGGCAGAGACCCAGTACTTC,CASSEVAKAETQYF
TRBJ1-1,NA,16,TRBV30,TGTGCCTGGAGTGTTGCCCGCACAGGGAGAGTAACTGAAGCTTTCTTT,CAWSVARTGRVTEAFF
TRBJ2-7,NA,13,TRBV27,TGTGCCAGTTGGCCGGGCGGGCCGTACGAGCAGTACTTC,CASWPGGPYEQYF
TRBJ2-1,NA,16,TRBV9,TGTGCCAGCAGCGTAGTAGGGCAGGGTCAAAGTGATGAGCAGTTCTTC,CASSVVGQGQSDEQFF
TRBJ1-1,NA,16,TRBV28,TGTGCCAGCAGTTTTATTACGAACACAGCGAACACTGAAGCTTTCTTT,CASSFITNTANTEAFF
TRBJ2-3,TRBD1,13,TRBV2,TGTGCCAGCAGTTTGGACAGGACAGATACGCAGTATTTT,CASSLDRTDTQYF
TRBJ2-7,TRBD2,14,TRBV30,TGTGCCTGTAGCGGGGGCTACCATGCCTACGAGCAGTACTTC,CACSGGYHAYEQYF
TRBJ2-4,NA,13,TRBV11-2,TGTGCCAGCAGCTTAATCCTAGCCCCCATTCAGTACTTC,CASSLILAPIQYF
TRBJ1-1,NA,14,TRBV5-6,TGTGCCAGCAGCTTGGGGCAGTCTAACACTGAAGCTTTCTTT,CASSLGQSNTEAFF
TRBJ2-1,TRBD2,14,TRBV7-7,TGTGCCAGCAGCTCGGGAGGGGACGACAATGAGCAGTTCTTC,CASSSGGDDNEQFF
TRBJ2-1,TRBD2,17,TRBV15,TGTGCCACCAGCTCCTTTTTAGCGGGAACACCATCCAATGAGCAGTTCTTC,CATSSFLAGTPSNEQFF